The 25 T cell receptor beta chains below were found in one sample sequenced in a study of blood T cells in healthy people across ages. A second PCR of roughly 7 to 11 cycles used a sample-barcoded 5' primer and a J-beta primer mix. TCRdb ran MiXCR on the 5' RACE reads and lists one entry per CDR3 protein. The sample includes 700,000 to 950,000 distinct CDR3 sequences, over 45% of them seen just once. Sequencing was done on a sample of blood. Every receptor here comes from a man younger than 45 in good health.

The chain combines TRBV11-2 with TRBJ2-1, with TRBD2 matching 12 bases. V trimming: 6 bases; J trimming: 2 bases; junction bases outside the gene matches: 5. The CDR3 runs to 16 residues. CDR1 SGHAT and CDR2 FQNNGV come from the germline V gene. CDR3 residues: CASSTGLAGPYNEQFF. The CDR3 DNA reads TGTGCCAGCAGTACTGGACTAGCGGGACCCTACAATGAGCAGTTCTTC. Based on the CDR3 plus reference TRBV11-2 and TRBJ2-1, the full variable domain is EAGVAQSPRYKIIEKRQSVAFWCNPISGHATLYWYQQILGQGPKLLIQFQNNGVVDDSQLPKDRFSAERLKGVDSTLKIQPAKLEDSAVYLCASSTGLAGPYNEQFFGPGTRLTVL.

This clonotype has a handful of counts. V is TRBV2 and J is TRBJ2-7, with 11 bases matching TRBD2. CDR3 size: 14 residues. V lost 3 bases and J lost 2; bases outside the gene matches: 0. Germline values: CDR1 SNHLY, CDR2 FYNNEI. Here the CDR3 reads CASSEGLAAYEQYF. The CDR3 DNA reads as TGTGCCAGCAGTGAGGGACTAGCGGCCTACGAGCAGTACTTC.

This clonotype was seen more than once but under ten times. V gene TRBV27 combines with J gene TRBJ1-1; tentative D call: TRBD1 (5 bases). The length of the CDR3 is 14 residues. CDR1 and CDR2 from the germline V gene are MNHEY and SMNVEV (reference sequence). V was shortened by 3 bases and J by 4 bases, with 12 bases between the two germline ends. The CDR3 sequence is CASSFQAGPTEAFF. As DNA, the CDR3 is TGTGCCAGCAGTTTCCAAGCGGGGCCCACTGAAGCTTTCTTT.

This clonotype was found a few times. The V call is TRBV5-8, the J call TRBJ2-1; D not certain. The germline V gene has CDR1 SGHTS and CDR2 YDEGEE. The CDR3 loop spans 15 amino acids. V gave up 2 bases and J gave up 9 bases, with 18 bases separating them. CDR3 DNA: TGTGCCAGCAGCTTCCTCTTTTCGGTTATTTTTGAGCAGTTCTTC. This encodes CASSFLFSVIFEQFF.

The gene calls are TRBV7-9 and TRBJ2-7; possible D gene TRBD2, 5 bases. V was shortened by 5 bases and J by 1 base, with 12 bases between the two germline ends. This CDR3 spans 14 amino acids. Germline V lookup: CDR1 SEHNR, CDR2 FQNEAQ (reference sequence). As DNA, the CDR3 is TGTGCCAGCAGCAACTTGTCGGGGTCCTACGAGCAGTACTTC. Residues: CASSNLSGSYEQYF.

The J gene is TRBJ2-7, the V gene TRBV20-1; the match to TRBD2 covers 11 bases. The V segment lost 1 base and the J segment 3 bases; nucleotides outside the gene matches: 8. This CDR3 is 16 amino acids long. Germline CDR1 DFQATT, CDR2 SNEGSKA (reference sequence). CDR3 loop: CSARGTLAGGVYEQYF. CDR3 DNA: TGCAGTGCTAGAGGTACCCTAGCGGGAGGTGTCTACGAGCAGTACTTC.

The rearrangement uses TRBV28 and TRBJ2-1, with 9 bases that match TRBD2. Germline V CDR1 and CDR2: MDHEN, SYDVKM. V shed 2 bases, J shed 12 bases, and the junction held 8 bases outside the gene matches. CDR3 size: 14 residues. The CDR3 here is CASSLHPAGGGQFF. In nucleotides, the CDR3 is TGTGCCAGCAGTTTACACCCAGCGGGAGGAGGGCAGTTCTTC.

This clonotype was found once. V and J are TRBV7-9 and TRBJ2-2, with 9 bases identical to TRBD1. Germline V lookup: CDR1 SEHNR, CDR2 FQNEAQ (reference sequence). Unmatched junction bases numbered 9, after V lost 5 bases and J lost 5 bases. This CDR3 comprises 16 residues. CDR3 amino acids: CASSNGQGFDTGELFF. CDR3 sequence (DNA): TGTGCCAGCAGCAATGGACAGGGGTTCGATACCGGGGAGCTGTTTTTT.

The chain combines TRBV12-3 or TRBV12-4 with TRBJ2-5; the D is unclear. The CDR3 runs to 15 residues. Trimming took 3 bases from V and 5 from J, leaving 16 bases between them. CDR3 protein: CASSFRTQGTETQYF. The CDR3 DNA is TGTGCCAGCAGTTTTCGGACCCAAGGCACGGAGACCCAGTACTTC.

This clonotype came up a few times. CDR3 sequence (DNA): TGTGCCAGCAGTTTCGGCAGGGCGTTGGGAGAGACCCAGTACTTC. Amino acid sequence: CASSFGRALGETQYF. The chain couples TRBV6-2 or TRBV6-3 to TRBJ2-5, with D possibly being TRBD1 (5 bases). In germline, CDR1 is MNHEY, CDR2 SVGEGT. Trimming removed 4 bases at V and 4 bases at J, with 16 bases between. This CDR3 has 15 residues.

Worth noting for this clonotype: The germline gene is not matched at one end of the junction; a read error may be the cause. This chain links TRBV5-1 with TRBJ2-1, with D maybe TRBD1 (6 bases). The CDR3 sequence is 15 residues long. CDR1 SGHRS and CDR2 YFSETQ come from the germline V gene. CDR3 in DNA: TGTGCCAGCAGTTTAGGGGGTGGTGCCTACAATGAGCAGTTCTTC. Translation gives CASSLGGGAYNEQFF.

The rearrangement uses TRBV2 and TRBJ2-1; 12 bases are a match to TRBD2. The junction had 4 bases not matched to a gene; V was cut back by 6 bases and J by 1 base. This CDR3 region has 16 residues. CDR1 is SNHLY, CDR2 FYNNEI, per germline. CDR3 in amino acids: CASRPGLAGSYNEQFF. CDR3 nucleotides: TGTGCCAGCAGGCCCGGACTAGCGGGATCCTACAATGAGCAGTTCTTC.

This sequence joins TRBV20-1 and TRBJ1-2, with D possibly matching TRBD1 (5 bases). CDR1 is DFQATT, CDR2 SNEGSKA, per germline (reference sequence). V lost 0 bases and J lost 6, with 11 bases in between. The CDR3 contains 13 residues. The DNA of the CDR3 is TGCAGTGCTAGAGAGAGGAGAGGGGATGGCTACACCTTC. Translating it yields CSARERRGDGYTF.

The DNA for the CDR3 is TGTGCCACCAGCAGAAGCGTCAGTGCAGATACGCAGTATTTT. As protein: CATSRSVSADTQYF. V and J are TRBV15 and TRBJ2-3; no definite D call. The germline CDR1 and CDR2 sequences are LNHNV and YYDKDF (reference sequence). The V gene lost 2 bases and the J gene lost 4 bases, with 10 bases spanning the gap. The CDR3 contains 14 residues. The variable domain in full, completed from reference TRBV15 and TRBJ2-3, reads DAMVIQNPRYQVTQFGKPVTLSCSQTLNHNVMYWYQQKSSQAPKLLFHYYDKDFNNEADTPDNFQSRRPNTSFCFLDIRSPGLGDTAMYLCATSRSVSADTQYFGPGTRLTVL.

The genes are TRBV6-5 and TRBJ2-7; 13 nucleotides agree with TRBD2. V shed 4 bases, J shed 7 bases, and the junction held 7 bases outside the gene matches. Germline-derived CDR1 and CDR2 are MNHEY and SVGAGI. The CDR3 totals 15 residues. The CDR3 DNA reads as TGTGCCAGCAGTTCACGGACTAGCGGGGGCAATGAGCAGTACTTC. Translating it yields CASSSRTSGGNEQYF.

The V call is TRBV7-9, the J call TRBJ2-5, with TRBD1 matching 8 bases. Germline lookup yields CDR1 SEHNR and CDR2 FQNEAQ (reference sequence). This CDR3 spans 17 amino acids. The V and J ends lost 0 bases and 5 bases, in that order; junction bases with no gene match: 11. The CDR3 sequence is CASSLASGTGRRETQYF. CDR3 nucleotides: TGTGCCAGCAGCTTAGCGTCGGGGACAGGAAGGAGGGAGACCCAGTACTTC. Full variable domain (remainder filled in from reference TRBV7-9 and TRBJ2-5): DTGVSQNPRHKITKRGQNVTFRCDPISEHNRLYWYRQTLGQGPEFLTYFQNEAQLEKSRLLSDRFSAERPKGSFSTLEIQRTEQGDSAMYLCASSLASGTGRRETQYFGPGTRLLVL.

This clonotype was seen a single time. At one of its ends the junction is not consistent with the germline gene, which may arise from a read error. The rearrangement uses TRBV20-1 and TRBJ2-1, with D tentatively TRBD1 (6 bases). Germline CDR1 DFQATT, CDR2 SNEGSKA (reference sequence). The CDR3 is made up of 17 amino acids. The CDR3 here is CSATDSGGVKAVNERFF. In DNA, the CDR3 is TGCAGTGCTACGGACAGCGGTGGGGTGAAGGCGGTCAATGAGCGGTTCTTC.

The chain has TRBV3-1 and TRBJ2-1; the D is unclear. The V and J ends lost 2 bases and 7 bases respectively, with 9 bases between them. Germline V gene lookup returns CDR1 LGHDT and CDR2 YNNKEL (reference sequence). There are 13 residues in the CDR3. As DNA, the CDR3 is TGTGCCAGCAGCCAAAACCCCGGGAATGAGCAGTTCTTC. Translation gives CASSQNPGNEQFF.

Here the CDR3 reads CASSLVNRGPSGEQYF. The CDR3 bases are TGTGCCAGCAGTCTCGTGAACAGGGGGCCCTCGGGCGAGCAGTACTTC. V and J are TRBV7-2 and TRBJ2-7, with 9 bases fitting TRBD1. Germline trimming cut 6 bases from V and 6 bases from J; bases unmatched to any gene: 15. CDR1 is SGHTA and CDR2 is FQGNSA in the germline V gene. This CDR3 is built from 16 residues.

This sequence joins TRBV29-1 and TRBJ2-7; 8 nucleotides line up with TRBD1. Germline trimming cut 0 bases from V and 3 bases from J; bases unmatched to any gene: 7. CDR1 is SQVTM, CDR2 ANQGSEA, per germline. This CDR3 contains 15 residues. CDR3 DNA: TGCAGCGTTGAAGAAGGCGGGACAGGAGACTACGAGCAGTACTTC. Its translation is CSVEEGGTGDYEQYF.

This CDR3 is CASSGTSAGEQYF. CDR3 coding DNA: TGTGCCAGCAGTGGGACTAGCGCCGGTGAGCAGTACTTC. The rearrangement uses TRBV2 and TRBJ2-7, with TRBD2 matching 9 bases. Germline assignment: CDR1 SNHLY and CDR2 FYNNEI. The trim removed 4 bases at V and 7 bases at J, leaving 5 bases unmatched. The CDR3 totals 13 residues.

J is TRBJ2-1 and V is TRBV20-1, with D maybe TRBD2 (6 bases). Looked up from germline, CDR1 is DFQATT and CDR2 is SNEGSKA (reference sequence). The CDR3 has 17 residues. V was trimmed by 2 bases and J by 6 bases, leaving 23 bases between them. Here the CDR3 reads CSARNIAGTGRPNEQFF. The CDR3 DNA reads TGCAGTGCTAGAAATATAGCAGGGACTGGACGTCCCAATGAGCAGTTCTTC.

In this sample, this clonotype turned up a few times. This chain connects TRBV7-2 to TRBJ2-7; TRBD1 might be the D (6 bases). Germline V gives CDR1 SGHTA, CDR2 FQGNSA. The CDR3 sequence is 13 residues long. V gave up 4 bases and J gave up 3 bases, with 10 bases separating them. The CDR3 loop is CASSSTGLYEQYF. The CDR3 DNA reads as TGTGCCAGCAGCTCGACAGGTCTCTACGAGCAGTACTTC.

The chain has TRBV7-4 and TRBJ2-7; TRBD1 matches 9 bases. Trimming at V came to 5 bases and at J to 1 base, leaving 15 bases not matched to a gene. Germline V gene sequence: CDR1 SGHVT, CDR2 SQSDAQ. The CDR3 runs to 18 residues. The DNA for the CDR3 is TGTGCCAGCAGCATACTCCGGGACAGGGATCGATCATCCTACGAGCAGTACTTC. It yields the protein CASSILRDRDRSSYEQYF. Together with reference TRBV7-4 and TRBJ2-7, the CDR3 gives the full variable domain: GAGVSQSPRYKVAKRGRDVALRCDSISGHVTLYWYRQTLGQGSEVLTYSQSDAQRDKSGRPSGRFSAERPERSVSTLKIQRTEQGDSAVYLCASSILRDRDRSSYEQYFGPGTRLTVT.

The genes are TRBV12-3 or TRBV12-4 and TRBJ2-1; TRBD2 aligns across 8 bases. The CDR3 has 16 amino acids. V shed 3 bases, J shed 7 bases, and the junction held 11 bases outside the gene matches. The CDR3 nucleotides are TGTGCCAGCAGTTTGTACGGCGGGGGGCTAAGGAATGAGCAGTTCTTC. Protein sequence: CASSLYGGGLRNEQFF.